This entry is about one T cell receptor (beta chain). Its antigen is currently unknown. These data belong to a study of OX40 agonist ivuxolimab in advanced cancers. For the study at large: Patients received intravenous ivuxolimab every 2 weeks at 0.01 to 10 mg/kg. Partial responses occurred in Three dose-escalation patients, one with hepatocellular carcinoma and two with cutaneous melanoma. Broader study findings: There was clonal expansion of CD4+ and CD8+ blood T cells by week 6 at 0.1 to 3.0 mg/kg. Relatively little clonal expansion, among the lowest observed, appeared in partial responders at 0.1-3.0 mg/kg.

Measured with immunoSEQ multiplex PCR; TCRdb has only the in-frame clones, and not every one. The sample consists of tens of thousands of clones, around 86% of them appearing once. This CDR3 is 14 amino acids long. CDR1 is KGHSH, CDR2 LQKENI, per germline. V was trimmed by 1 base and J by 6 bases, leaving 9 bases between them. The TCR originated in an adult with an advanced solid tumor such as melanoma, head and neck, liver or kidney cancer. The chain couples TRBV18 to TRBJ2-2; possibly TRBD1 or TRBD2 for D (6 bases each). Sample: CD4+ or CD8+ T cells sorted from blood, taken in a trial of the OX40 agonist ivuxolimab. The DNA for the CDR3 is TGTGCCAGCTCACCACAGGAGGGGGCCGGGGAGCTGTTTTTT. It translates to CASSPQEGAGELFF.